The 15 T cell receptor beta chains in this list originate from one sample, sequenced in a study of cytomegalovirus exposure and HLA in healthy donors. The PCR had 60 Vbeta and 13 Jbeta primers. TCRdb's copy holds only in-frame clones and misses some; the assay was immunoSEQ multiplex PCR. There are 310,000 or so clones in the sample; 85% to 90% occur only once, and about 2% lies in the top ten. Sequencing was performed on PBMCs. The receptors stem from a woman younger than 35 in good health and CMV-seronegative.

This clone has only one observation. The V call is TRBV5-6, the J call TRBJ2-1; D not resolved. This CDR3 is 14 amino acids long. Germline-derived CDR1 and CDR2 are SGHDT and YYEEEE. Trimming removed 0 bases from V and 5 bases from J, with 9 bases in between. The CDR3 here is CASSLGRANNEQFF. The DNA for the CDR3 is TGTGCCAGCAGCTTGGGCCGAGCAAACAATGAGCAGTTCTTC.

This rearrangement joins TRBV29-1 to TRBJ1-1; D uncertain. CDR3 length equals 13 residues. The germline CDR1 and CDR2 sequences are SQVTM and ANQGSEA. The V and J ends lost 5 bases and 1 base respectively, with 11 bases between them. The CDR3, as DNA: TGCAGCGTTACCTCTCGAGGGAACACTGAAGCTTTCTTT. It translates to CSVTSRGNTEAFF.

This clone was observed once. The chain employs TRBV9 and TRBJ2-3, with 11 bases aligning to TRBD2. V trimming: 6 bases; J trimming: 1 base; junction bases outside the gene matches: 4. In germline, CDR1 is SGDLS, CDR2 YYNGEE. The length of the CDR3 is 15 residues. The CDR3 bases are TGTGCCAGCAACTTAGCGGGGGGGGGCACAGATACGCAGTATTTT. Encoded protein: CASNLAGGGTDTQYF. Based on the CDR3 plus reference TRBV9 and TRBJ2-3, the full variable domain is DSGVTQTPKHLITATGQRVTLRCSPRSGDLSVYWYQQSLDQGLQFLIQYYNGEERAKGNILERFSAQQFPDLHSELNLSSLELGDSALYFCASNLAGGGTDTQYFGPGTRLTVL.

The chain employs TRBV6-5 and TRBJ1-6; tentative D call: TRBD1 (5 bases). This CDR3 has 13 residues. CDR1 and CDR2 from the germline V gene are MNHEY and SVGAGI. Trimming removed 1 base at V and 10 bases at J, with 8 bases between. For the CDR3, the DNA is TGTGCCAGCAGTTACTTCCAGGGCTCACCCCTCCACTTT. It specifies CASSYFQGSPLHF.

Regarding this clone: Other nucleotide sequences from this sample produce the same CDR3. The gene calls are TRBV9 and TRBJ2-7, with 8 bases lining up with TRBD2. The CDR3 is 15 residues long. Germline loops: CDR1 SGDLS, CDR2 YYNGEE. V was pared by 4 bases and J by 3 bases, with 9 bases of the junction left unmatched. CDR3 DNA: TGTGCCAGCAGCCCCGGGGGGGGGCAAGGCTACGAGCAGTACTTC. Translating it yields CASSPGGGQGYEQYF.

The V call is TRBV2, the J call TRBJ2-7; the match to TRBD1 covers 8 bases. The germline V gene has CDR1 SNHLY and CDR2 FYNNEI. This CDR3 has 13 residues. Trimming cost V 6 bases and J 0 bases; bases outside gene matches: 1. The CDR3 nucleotides read TGTGCCAGCAGGGGACAGGCCTCCTACGAGCAGTACTTC. Residues: CASRGQASYEQYF.

As DNA, the CDR3 is TGTGCCAGCAGACACGCAGCGGGGGGGCAAGTTGAGCAGTTCTTC. Its translation is CASRHAAGGQVEQFF. The chain recombines TRBV11-1 with TRBJ2-1, with 10 bases aligning to TRBD2. Germline assignment: CDR1 SGHAT and CDR2 FQDESV (reference sequence). With V trimmed by 6 bases and J by 9 bases, 11 bases remained unmatched. The CDR3 extends over 15 amino acids.

The rearrangement uses TRBV5-1 and TRBJ2-5; 13 positions match TRBD2. V shed 6 bases, J shed 0 bases, and the junction held 5 bases outside the gene matches. Germline assignment: CDR1 SGHRS and CDR2 YFSETQ. The CDR3 covers 16 residues. DNA of the CDR3: TGCGCCAGCAAATCGGGACTAGCGGGGTACCAAGAGACCCAGTACTTC. Residues: CASKSGLAGYQETQYF.

This chain links TRBV13 with TRBJ2-7, with TRBD2 as a possible D gene (6 bases). The CDR3 totals 15 residues. Trimming pared 1 base from V and 6 bases from J, leaving 16 bases between. Germline loops: CDR1 PRHDT, CDR2 FYEKMQ (reference sequence). The DNA for the CDR3 is TGTGCCAGCAGCTTAGTTAGTCAAGAAGCGGGCGAGCAGTACTTC. This translates into CASSLVSQEAGEQYF. The variable domain in full, with the rest retrieved from reference TRBV13 and TRBJ2-7, is AAGVIQSPRHLIKEKRETATLKCYPIPRHDTVYWYQQGPGQDPQFLISFYEKMQSDKGSIPDRFSAQQFSDYHSELNMSSLELGDSALYFCASSLVSQEAGEQYFGPGTRLTVT.

V usage is TRBV27 and J usage is TRBJ2-7; 7 nucleotides agree with TRBD2. The length of the CDR3 is 15 residues. CDR1 and CDR2 from the germline V gene are MNHEY and SMNVEV (reference sequence). The trim removed 6 bases at V and 0 bases at J, leaving 8 bases unmatched. The CDR3 DNA reads as TGTGCCAGCAGGGGGGGGGACCTGGTCTCCTACGAGCAGTACTTC. This translates into CASRGGDLVSYEQYF.

The sample holds one count of this clone. The CDR3 here is CASSWGVNYGYTF. The CDR3 DNA follows: TGTGCCAGCAGTTGGGGGGTAAACTATGGCTACACCTTC. This chain uses TRBV7-9 with TRBJ1-2; weak D call: TRBD1 (5 bases). The CDR3 is 13 residues long. Trimming left V 6 bases short and J 2 bases short, with 10 bases between. The V gene's germline CDR1 is SEHNR and CDR2 FQNEAQ (reference sequence).

This clone was seen more than once but under ten times. This rearrangement joins TRBV9 to TRBJ1-2; a possible D gene is TRBD1 (6 bases). The CDR3 contains 16 residues. The germline V and J ends were trimmed by 0 bases and 1 base, with 13 bases remaining between them. Germline V gives CDR1 SGDLS, CDR2 YYNGEE. CDR3: CASSVGGTPDNYGYTF. The CDR3, as DNA: TGTGCCAGCAGCGTAGGAGGGACACCAGATAACTATGGCTACACCTTC. Variable domain in full (rest from reference TRBV9 and TRBJ1-2): DSGVTQTPKHLITATGQRVTLRCSPRSGDLSVYWYQQSLDQGLQFLIQYYNGEERAKGNILERFSAQQFPDLHSELNLSSLELGDSALYFCASSVGGTPDNYGYTFGSGTRLTVV.

This chain connects TRBV5-1 to TRBJ2-5, with 7 bases that match TRBD2. Trimming at V came to 3 bases and at J to 2 bases, leaving 13 bases not matched to a gene. Germline CDR1 and CDR2: SGHRS and YFSETQ. The CDR3 has 17 amino acids. This CDR3 reads CASSSGPGGGTQETQYF. The CDR3 DNA reads as TGCGCCAGCAGCTCGGGCCCTGGCGGGGGAACTCAAGAGACCCAGTACTTC.

The rearrangement joins TRBV4-1 to TRBJ1-5; D is perhaps TRBD1 (5 bases). Germline loops: CDR1 MGHRA, CDR2 YSYEKL. The germline V and J ends were trimmed by 3 bases and 2 bases, with 14 bases remaining between them. CDR3 size: 16 residues. For the CDR3, the DNA is TGCGCCAGCAGCCAGTGGCCGGACAATGGCAATCAGCCCCAGCATTTT. Translating it yields CASSQWPDNGNQPQHF.

The chain links TRBV5-1 to TRBJ1-2; 7 bases are a match to TRBD1. The CDR3 has 15 amino acids. Germline values: CDR1 SGHRS, CDR2 YFSETQ. Trimming at V came to 4 bases and at J to 8 bases, leaving 14 bases not matched to a gene. The CDR3 region has the DNA TGCGCCAGCAGCCAAAGAGACAGGGATGGAACAGGCTACACCTTC. Translated: CASSQRDRDGTGYTF.